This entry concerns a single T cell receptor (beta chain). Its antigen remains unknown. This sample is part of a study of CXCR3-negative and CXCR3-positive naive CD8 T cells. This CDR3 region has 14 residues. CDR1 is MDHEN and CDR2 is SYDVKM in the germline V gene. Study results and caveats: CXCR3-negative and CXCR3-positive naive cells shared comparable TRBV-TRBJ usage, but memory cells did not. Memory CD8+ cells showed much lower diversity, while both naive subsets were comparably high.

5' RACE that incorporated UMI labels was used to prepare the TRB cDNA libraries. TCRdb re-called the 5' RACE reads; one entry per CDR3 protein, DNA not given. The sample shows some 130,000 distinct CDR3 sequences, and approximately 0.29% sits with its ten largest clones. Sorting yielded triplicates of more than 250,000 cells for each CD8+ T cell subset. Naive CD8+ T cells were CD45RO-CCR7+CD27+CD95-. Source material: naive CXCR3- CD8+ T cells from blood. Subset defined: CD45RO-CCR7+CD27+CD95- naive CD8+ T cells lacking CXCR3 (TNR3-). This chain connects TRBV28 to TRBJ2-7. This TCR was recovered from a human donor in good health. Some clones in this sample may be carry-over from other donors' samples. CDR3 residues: CASSIEPDGYEQYF.